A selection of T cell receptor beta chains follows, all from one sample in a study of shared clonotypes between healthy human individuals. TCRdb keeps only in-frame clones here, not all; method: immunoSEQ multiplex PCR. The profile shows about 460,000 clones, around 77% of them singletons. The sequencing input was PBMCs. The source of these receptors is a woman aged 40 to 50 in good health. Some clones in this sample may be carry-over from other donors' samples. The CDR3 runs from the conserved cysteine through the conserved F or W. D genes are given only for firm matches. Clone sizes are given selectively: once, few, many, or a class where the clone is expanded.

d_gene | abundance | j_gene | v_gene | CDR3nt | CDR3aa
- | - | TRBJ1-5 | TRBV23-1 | TGCGCCAGCAGTCCACAATCGTACACAGGAGGCTTGAATCAGCCCCAGCATTTT | CASSPQSYTGGLNQPQHF
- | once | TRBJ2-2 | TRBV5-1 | TGCGCCAGCAGCTTGGCTAGTACGAACACCGGGGAGCTGTTTTTT | CASSLASTNTGELFF
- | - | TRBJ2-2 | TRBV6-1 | TGTGCCAGCAGTGAACCAGAGTTCCTCCCCGGGGAGCTGTTTTTT | CASSEPEFLPGELFF
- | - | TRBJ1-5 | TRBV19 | TGTGCCAGTAGTATAGATTTCAATCAGCCCCAGCATTTT | CASSIDFNQPQHF
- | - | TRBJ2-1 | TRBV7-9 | TGTGCCAGCAGCTTAGCCCCCAATGAGCAGTTCTTC | CASSLAPNEQFF
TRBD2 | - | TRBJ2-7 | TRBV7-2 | TGTGCCAGCAGCCGCAGACTAGCGGGAGTCAACGAGCAGTACTTC | CASSRRLAGVNEQYF
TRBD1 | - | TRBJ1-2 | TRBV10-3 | TGTGCCATCAGTACCCACGGGGACAGCGGGTACACCTTC | CAISTHGDSGYTF
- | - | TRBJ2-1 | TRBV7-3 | TGTGCCAGCAGCGCCTCGTATGGAGACAATGAGCAGTTCTTC | CASSASYGDNEQFF
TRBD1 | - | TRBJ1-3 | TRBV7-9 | TGTGCCAGCAGCTTCCGGGACAGCCCGAACACCATATATTTT | CASSFRDSPNTIYF
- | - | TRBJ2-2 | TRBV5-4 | TGTGCCAGCAGCCTAACCAGGAACACCGGGGAGCTGTTTTTT | CASSLTRNTGELFF
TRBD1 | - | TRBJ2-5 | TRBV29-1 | TGCAGCGTGCAGGGGGCAGAGACCCAGTACTTC | CSVQGAETQYF
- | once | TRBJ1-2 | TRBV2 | TGTGCCAGCAGATTAGACAGCAACTATGGCTACACCTTC | CASRLDSNYGYTF
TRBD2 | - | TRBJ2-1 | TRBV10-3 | TGTGCCATCAGCCGACCCGAGGGTAGCGGGGGGTACAATGAGCAGTTCTTC | CAISRPEGSGGYNEQFF
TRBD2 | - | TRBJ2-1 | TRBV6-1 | TGTGCCAGCACCCGACTAGCGGGAGCTTTTAATGAGCAGTTCTTC | CASTRLAGAFNEQFF
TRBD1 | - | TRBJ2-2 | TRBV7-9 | TGTGCCAGCAGTAATCCGGGACAGGGGAACACCGGGGAGCTGTTTTTT | CASSNPGQGNTGELFF
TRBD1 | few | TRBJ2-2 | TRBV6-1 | TGTGCCAGTCACCGGGACAGGGGGCGATCCGGGGAGCTGTTTTTT | CASHRDRGRSGELFF
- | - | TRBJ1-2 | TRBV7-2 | TGTGCCAGCAGCCCAGCTTTTGACGCCGGGGGCTATGGCTACACCTTC | CASSPAFDAGGYGYTF
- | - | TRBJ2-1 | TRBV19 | TGTGCCAGTAGTATCCTAGGATCTGAGCAGTTCTTC | CASSILGSEQFF
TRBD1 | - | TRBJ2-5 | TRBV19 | TGTGCCAGTAGCCTGGGGGACAGGGGGTGGGAGACCCAGTACTTC | CASSLGDRGWETQYF
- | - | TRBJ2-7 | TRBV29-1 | TGCAGCGTTGAAATTGGTCGGACTTCCGCGCAGCAGTACTTC | CSVEIGRTSAQQYF
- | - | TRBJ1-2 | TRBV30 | TGTGCCTGTTCAGGTTCGGGCTATGGCTACACCTTC | CACSGSGYGYTF
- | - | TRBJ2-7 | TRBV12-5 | TGTGCTAGTGAGGCCTCCGAGCAGTACTTC | CASEASEQYF
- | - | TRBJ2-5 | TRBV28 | TGTGCCAGCAGTTCCCTCACCATGACAGCTGAAGAGACCCAGTACTTC | CASSSLTMTAEETQYF
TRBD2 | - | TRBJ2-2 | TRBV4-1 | TGCGCCAGCAGAAGGACCGGGACTAGCGGGACTACCGGGGAGCTGTTTTTT | CASRRTGTSGTTGELFF
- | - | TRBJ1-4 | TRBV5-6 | TGTGCCAGCAGCTCGTTGACAGGAGCAACTAATGAAAAACTGTTTTTT | CASSSLTGATNEKLFF
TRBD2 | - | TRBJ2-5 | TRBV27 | TGTGCCAGCAGTTCTAGCGGGAGTAGGAGGGAGACCCAGTACTTC | CASSSSGSRRETQYF
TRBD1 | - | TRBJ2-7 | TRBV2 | TGTGCCAGCAGTGGTGAGGGACAGCTATACGAGCAGTACTTC | CASSGEGQLYEQYF
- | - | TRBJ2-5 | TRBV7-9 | TGTGCCAGCAGCTCCTTTGGAGGACTCCTTATCGGGGAGCAGTACTTC | CASSSFGGLLIGEQYF
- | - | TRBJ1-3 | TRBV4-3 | TGCGCCAGCAGCCAAGAGCGGGGATTAAACACCATATATTTT | CASSQERGLNTIYF
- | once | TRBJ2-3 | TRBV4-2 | TGTGCCAGCAGCCCACAGGACCGTTCTAGCACAGATACGCAGTATTTT | CASSPQDRSSTDTQYF
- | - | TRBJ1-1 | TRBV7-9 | TGTGCCAGCAGCTCGGTTGGTCAGGAAGCTTTCTTT | CASSSVGQEAFF
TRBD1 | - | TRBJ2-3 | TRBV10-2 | TGCGCCAGCAGTGAGCGGGGGACAGGGGCAGATACGCAGTATTTT | CASSERGTGADTQYF
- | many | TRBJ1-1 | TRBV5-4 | TGTGCCAGCAGGCCAGGGAATAGGAACACTGAAGCTTTCTTT | CASRPGNRNTEAFF
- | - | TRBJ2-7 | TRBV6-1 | TGTGCCAGCAGTGTGCTAGCGTTCCACGAGCAGTACTTC | CASSVLAFHEQYF
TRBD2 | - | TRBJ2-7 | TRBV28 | TGTGCCAGCAACGGTCTAGCGGGAGCGTCCTACGAGCAGTACTTC | CASNGLAGASYEQYF
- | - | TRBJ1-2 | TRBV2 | TGTGCCAGCAGTGAAGACAGGGTAGGGTGGGGTAACTATGGCTACACCTTC | CASSEDRVGWGNYGYTF
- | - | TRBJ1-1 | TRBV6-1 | TGTGCCAGCAGGCAGGGGCTCCGGACGAACACTGAAGCTTTCTTT | CASRQGLRTNTEAFF